What follows are 31 T cell receptor beta chains derived from one specimen sequenced in a study of Graves' ophthalmopathy and Graves' hyperthyroidism. RNA transcripts yielded amplified TCR beta CDR3 regions. Scientists carried out first-round RT-PCR using HTBI primers and then a second-round multiplex PCR. One entry per CDR3 protein results from TCRdb running MiXCR on the multiplex PCR reads. This sample yields 200,000 to 300,000 distinct CDR3 sequences, of which around 42% are seen a single time; around half belongs to the top ten. The sample consisted of peripheral blood. The receptors were sampled from an adult man with Graves' ophthalmopathy.

This clonotype came up a few times. The chain employs TRBV7-6 and TRBJ2-7; 7 nucleotides agree with TRBD2. Unmatched junction bases numbered 3, after V lost 1 base and J lost 3 bases. In germline, CDR1 is SGHVS, CDR2 FNYEAQ. The length of the CDR3 is 14 residues. The chain's CDR3 is CASSLEAGSYEQYF. CDR3 DNA sequence: TGTGCCAGCAGCTTAGAAGCGGGGAGCTACGAGCAGTACTTC.

This clonotype was observed a few times. The chain uses TRBV5-5 and TRBJ1-2, with D unresolved. CDR3 length: 13 amino acids. V lost 4 bases, J lost 2 bases, and 9 bases lay in between. Germline V gene sequence: CDR1 SGHKS, CDR2 YYEKEE (reference sequence). CDR3 sequence reads: CASSPRSNYGYTF. The CDR3 DNA reads as TGTGCCAGCAGCCCCCGGTCCAACTATGGCTACACCTTC.

This clonotype was picked up one time. The gene calls are TRBV7-8 and TRBJ1-2; D is undetermined. V lost 11 bases to trimming and J lost 4 bases, with 17 bases between them. CDR3 size: 13 residues. Germline values: CDR1 SGHVS, CDR2 FQNEAQ. Here the CDR3 reads CAWSVQRRYGYTF. CDR3 in DNA: TGTGCCTGGAGTGTGCAACGGCGCTATGGCTACACCTTC.

The V and J genes are TRBV24-1 and TRBJ1-1; D remains ambiguous. The V end lost 5 bases, the J end lost 8 bases, and 14 bases lay between the germline ends. Germline CDR1 KGHDR, CDR2 SFDVKD. CDR3 length equals 13 residues. CDR3 bases: TGTGCCACCAGTGCCGCGACCAGGAGGGAAGCTTTCTTT. This encodes CATSAATRREAFF.

This clonotype was seen more than once but under ten times. The chain couples TRBV6-5 to TRBJ1-2; D gene unclear. The V end was cut by 3 bases, the J end by 4 bases, with 9 bases between. In germline, CDR1 is MNHEY, CDR2 SVGAGI. There are 13 residues in the CDR3. CDR3 residues: CASSYSGSYGYTF. CDR3 in DNA: TGTGCCAGCAGTTATAGCGGTAGCTATGGCTACACCTTC.

The DNA for the CDR3 is TGTGCCATCAGTGAGTCCGCGGGGAGTGTATACACCGGGGAGCTGTTTTTT. This sequence encodes CAISESAGSVYTGELFF. The chain links TRBV10-3 to TRBJ2-2; TRBD2 might be the D (6 bases). The V gene lost 0 bases and the J gene lost 3 bases, with 14 bases spanning the gap. This CDR3 is 17 amino acids long. Germline CDR1 ENHRY, CDR2 SYGVKD.

The chain recombines TRBV4-1 with TRBJ2-7, with D possibly TRBD2 on 6 matching bases. Trimming removed 0 bases from V and 2 bases from J, with 11 bases in between. CDR1 is MGHRA, CDR2 YSYEKL, per germline. This CDR3 is 15 amino acids long. The CDR3 region is CASSQDSRGTYEQYF. The CDR3 DNA follows: TGCGCCAGCAGCCAAGATTCACGGGGGACCTACGAGCAGTACTTC.

The gene calls are TRBV15 and TRBJ1-2; the match to TRBD1 covers 9 bases. CDR1 LNHNV and CDR2 YYDKDF come from the germline V gene (reference sequence). The CDR3 runs 14 residues. Unmatched junction bases numbered 4, after V lost 3 bases and J lost 5 bases. The CDR3 DNA is TGTGCCACCAGCAGGGACAGGGGAGGGTATGGCTACACCTTC. This codes for CATSRDRGGYGYTF.

The chain carries TRBV25-1 and TRBJ1-6; 7 bases fit TRBD1. Germline V gives CDR1 MGHDK, CDR2 SYGVNS. The CDR3 has 16 residues. V shed 3 bases, J shed 5 bases, and the junction held 7 bases outside the gene matches. CDR3 DNA: TGTGCCAGCAGTGAGTACGACAGGGCGGATAATTCACCCCTCCACTTT. It specifies CASSEYDRADNSPLHF.

This clonotype has ten or more counts. J is TRBJ1-4 and V is TRBV7-9; D unresolved. Trimming removed 5 bases at V and 0 bases at J, with 13 bases between. This CDR3 region has 16 residues. The germline CDR1 and CDR2 sequences are SEHNR and FQNEAQ (reference sequence). CDR3 in amino acids: CASSPWGGTTNEKLFF. In DNA, the CDR3 is TGTGCCAGCAGCCCCTGGGGTGGCACAACTAATGAAAAACTGTTTTTT.

J is TRBJ2-7 and V is TRBV5-6; 7 bases are shared with TRBD1. This CDR3 is 15 amino acids long. Germline-derived CDR1 and CDR2 are SGHDT and YYEEEE. Unmatched junction bases numbered 7, after V lost 2 bases and J lost 2 bases. CDR3 bases: TGTGCCAGCAGCTTAAGCGACAGGGATACCTACGAGCAGTACTTC. As protein: CASSLSDRDTYEQYF.

In regard to this clonotype: An end of the junction does not agree with germline; a read error may underlie this. The rearrangement links TRBV2 to TRBJ1-4; D unclear. There are 15 residues in the CDR3. Germline CDR1 and CDR2: SNHLY and FYNNEI. The CDR3 bases are TGTGCCAGCACTGAAACAATAATTGAAGGGGAAAAACTGTTTTTT. Amino acids: CASTETIIEGEKLFF.

V and J are TRBV7-3 and TRBJ1-6; 7 nucleotides line up with TRBD1. Looked up from germline, CDR1 is SGHTA and CDR2 is FQGTGA. V lost 5 bases, J lost 6 bases, and 13 bases stayed unmatched. The length of the CDR3 is 17 residues. The CDR3 bases are TGTGCCAGCAGCCAAGATCACTGGGACAGTACTAATTCACCCCTCCACTTT. It encodes CASSQDHWDSTNSPLHF. Full variable domain (remainder filled in from reference TRBV7-3 and TRBJ1-6): GAGVSQTPSNKVTEKGKYVELRCDPISGHTALYWYRQSLGQGPEFLIYFQGTGAADDSGLPNDRFFAVRPEGSVSTLKIQRTERGDSAVYLCASSQDHWDSTNSPLHFGNGTRLTVT.

This clonotype was seen ten or more times. The gene calls are TRBV7-2 and TRBJ2-5; D might be TRBD2 (5 bases). The CDR3 runs to 14 residues. The V and J ends lost 5 bases and 2 bases respectively, with 12 bases between them. Germline V lookup: CDR1 SGHTA, CDR2 FQGNSA. In DNA, the CDR3 is TGTGCCAGCAGCCCCAGCGGTTCTCAAGAGACCCAGTACTTC. Amino acid sequence: CASSPSGSQETQYF.

The chain employs TRBV29-1 and TRBJ1-1; D remains unclear. Germline loops: CDR1 SQVTM, CDR2 ANQGSEA. The germline V and J ends were trimmed by 5 bases and 0 bases, with 19 bases remaining between them. There are 16 residues in the CDR3. CDR3 amino acids: CSVSRGLLNMNTEAFF. The CDR3, as DNA: TGCAGCGTTTCAAGAGGACTGCTGAATATGAACACTGAAGCTTTCTTT.

J is TRBJ2-5 and V is TRBV5-1; 12 nucleotides align to TRBD1. CDR1 and CDR2 (germline): SGHRS, YFSETQ. The CDR3 is 16 residues long. V lost 4 bases, J lost 4 bases, and 8 bases stayed unmatched. CDR3 region: CASSLGQGALGETQYF. The CDR3 DNA reads TGCGCCAGCAGCCTGGGACAGGGGGCACTGGGAGAGACCCAGTACTTC.

In this sample, this clonotype turned up a few times. The CDR3 nucleotides are TGCAGTGCTAGAGGTCATCGGGGATTCGGAAACACCATATATTTT. Protein: CSARGHRGFGNTIYF. V is TRBV20-1 and J is TRBJ1-3; no firm D call. With 1 base removed from V and 4 bases from J, the gap between germline ends came to 14 bases. From germline, CDR1 is DFQATT and CDR2 SNEGSKA (reference sequence). The CDR3 length is 15 residues.

In its sample, this clonotype was seen a few times. The CDR3 bases are TGTGCCAGCAGCTTCTCGGGGCTCTCTGGAAACACCATATATTTT. The encoded protein is CASSFSGLSGNTIYF. The chain couples TRBV7-2 to TRBJ1-3; D might be TRBD1 (5 bases). The CDR3 has 15 residues. Germline V lookup: CDR1 SGHTA, CDR2 FQGNSA. V shed 3 bases and J shed 0 bases, with 9 bases lying between them. The full variable domain, with the rest looked up from reference TRBV7-2 and TRBJ1-3, is GAGVSQSPSNKVTEKGKDVELRCDPISGHTALYWYRQSLGQGLEFLIYFQGNSAPDKSGLPSDRFSAERTGGSVSTLTIQRTQQEDSAVYLCASSFSGLSGNTIYFGEGSWLTVV.

Concerning this clonotype: This may arise from a read error, as a much more abundant clone is one base away. The chain has TRBV2 and TRBJ1-1, with D perhaps TRBD1 (5 bases). In germline, CDR1 is SNHLY, CDR2 FYNNEI. The CDR3 extends over 12 amino acids. This chain's CDR3 is CAGSRDSAEAFF. In DNA, the CDR3 is TGTGCCGGCAGTCGTGACAGCGCCGAAGCTTTCTTT.

This chain links TRBV7-6 with TRBJ2-3; TRBD2 aligns across 10 bases. Germline V lookup: CDR1 SGHVS, CDR2 FNYEAQ. V was pared by 5 bases and J by 4 bases, with 6 bases of the junction left unmatched. CDR3 length: 15 amino acids. Here the CDR3 reads CASSPIAGGADTQYF. CDR3 DNA sequence: TGTGCCAGCAGCCCTATAGCGGGAGGAGCAGATACGCAGTATTTT.

This chain links TRBV20-1 with TRBJ1-2; TRBD1 matches 9 bases. Germline CDR1 DFQATT, CDR2 SNEGSKA (reference sequence). The trim removed 1 base at V and 8 bases at J, leaving 14 bases unmatched. CDR3 length equals 16 residues. The CDR3 bases are TGCAGTGCTAGAGCGGACCCGGGACAGGGACTTTGGGGCTACACCTTC. This encodes CSARADPGQGLWGYTF.

This clonotype was counted at least ten times. The V and J genes are TRBV19 and TRBJ1-5; D might be TRBD1 (6 bases). The CDR3 has 13 residues. The germline V gene encodes CDR1 LNHDA and CDR2 SQIVND (reference sequence). Between the trimmed V and J ends, which lost 6 bases and 5 bases, there was a span of 11 bases. CDR3 residues: CASSRQEYQPQHF. CDR3 coding DNA: TGTGCCAGTAGCCGACAGGAGTATCAGCCCCAGCATTTT. Using reference TRBV19 and TRBJ1-5 for the parts outside the CDR3, the full variable domain is DGGITQSPKYLFRKEGQNVTLSCEQNLNHDAMYWYRQDPGQGLRLIYYSQIVNDFQKGDIAEGYSVSREKKESFPLTVTSAQKNPTAFYLCASSRQEYQPQHFGDGTRLSIL.

This clonotype was seen only once. The chain recombines TRBV5-1 with TRBJ2-6; weak D call: TRBD1 (6 bases). Trimming removed 4 bases at V and 0 bases at J, with 11 bases between. There are 16 residues in the CDR3. Germline assignment: CDR1 SGHRS and CDR2 YFSETQ. In DNA form, the CDR3 reads TGCGCCAGCAGCCCGAGGGGGTCCTCTGGGGCCAACGTCCTGACTTTC. As protein: CASSPRGSSGANVLTF.

V is TRBV9 and J is TRBJ1-4; D unclear. The CDR3 is 14 residues long. CDR1 is SGDLS, CDR2 YYNGEE, per germline. The ends were cut back, 3 bases at V and 0 bases at J, with 6 bases in the middle. CDR3 residues: CASSARATNEKLFF. CDR3 sequence (DNA): TGTGCCAGCAGCGCTCGAGCAACTAATGAAAAACTGTTTTTT. Full variable domain (missing parts from reference TRBV9 and TRBJ1-4): DSGVTQTPKHLITATGQRVTLRCSPRSGDLSVYWYQQSLDQGLQFLIQYYNGEERAKGNILERFSAQQFPDLHSELNLSSLELGDSALYFCASSARATNEKLFFGSGTQLSVL.

This clonotype showed up just a few times. This CDR3 reads CASSYRVGRSNEKLFF. The CDR3 DNA follows: TGTGCCAGCAGTTACCGTGTCGGACGCTCGAATGAAAAACTGTTTTTT. The V gene is TRBV6-5, the J gene TRBJ1-4; no clear D. The germline V gene has CDR1 MNHEY and CDR2 SVGAGI. The CDR3 sequence is 16 residues long. Trimming stripped 2 bases from V and 5 bases from J, with 15 bases between.

V and J are TRBV5-6 and TRBJ1-6; D might be TRBD1 (5 bases). The V gene lost 3 bases and the J gene lost 7 bases, with 11 bases spanning the gap. CDR3 length: 14 residues. Germline V lookup: CDR1 SGHDT, CDR2 YYEEEE. DNA of the CDR3: TGTGCCAGCAGCTCGGGACTGAAGAATTCACCCCTCCACTTT. It translates to CASSSGLKNSPLHF.

This chain connects TRBV19 to TRBJ1-6; D is unclear. CDR1 is LNHDA, CDR2 SQIVND, per germline (reference sequence). This CDR3 comprises 12 residues. V lost 5 bases to trimming and J lost 8 bases, with 7 bases between them. In DNA form, the CDR3 reads TGTGCCAGTAGTCCTCGTGATTCACCCCTCCACTTT. Translation gives CASSPRDSPLHF. Together with reference TRBV19 and TRBJ1-6, the CDR3 gives the full variable domain: DGGITQSPKYLFRKEGQNVTLSCEQNLNHDAMYWYRQDPGQGLRLIYYSQIVNDFQKGDIAEGYSVSREKKESFPLTVTSAQKNPTAFYLCASSPRDSPLHFGNGTRLTVT.

The rearrangement links TRBV20-1 to TRBJ1-5; 8 bases agree with TRBD1. CDR1 and CDR2 from the germline V gene are DFQATT and SNEGSKA (reference sequence). This CDR3 has 14 residues. Unmatched junction bases numbered 4, after V lost 3 bases and J lost 3 bases. The CDR3 DNA is TGCAGTGCTAGCACAGGGGGAATCAATCAGCCCCAGCATTTT. This gives the protein CSASTGGINQPQHF.

This clonotype occurred once. The rearrangement links TRBV7-9 to TRBJ1-5, with 7 positions matching TRBD1. V lost 3 bases and J lost 8; bases outside the gene matches: 7. The germline V gene encodes CDR1 SEHNR and CDR2 FQNEAQ (reference sequence). The CDR3 loop spans 14 amino acids. The DNA of the CDR3 is TGTGCCAGCAGCTTTGGCAGGGGGGATGAGCCCCAGCATTTT. This translates into CASSFGRGDEPQHF.

The V and J genes are TRBV4-2 and TRBJ1-4, with 8 bases lining up with TRBD1. The CDR3 is 14 residues long. Germline assignment: CDR1 LGHNA and CDR2 YNFKEQ. The V segment lost 6 bases and the J segment 4 bases; nucleotides outside the gene matches: 4. CDR3 DNA sequence: TGTGCCAGCAGGGGACAGGCGATTAATGAAAAACTGTTTTTT. Protein product: CASRGQAINEKLFF.

The chain joins TRBV7-9 to TRBJ2-5, with a weak D call TRBD2 (5 bases). With 1 base removed from V and 4 bases from J, the gap between germline ends came to 13 bases. The germline V gene has CDR1 SEHNR and CDR2 FQNEAQ (reference sequence). This CDR3 comprises 15 residues. CDR3 in amino acids: CASSLVVGEGETQYF. The CDR3 bases are TGTGCCAGCAGCTTAGTGGTGGGAGAGGGAGAGACCCAGTACTTC.